Listed below are T cell receptor beta chains from one sample, sequenced in a study of HIV-infected patients and healthy controls. TCRdb itself ran the 5' RACE reads through MiXCR, one entry per CDR3 protein. This table holds about 10,000 distinct CDR3 sequences, under 8.5% found once. The material sequenced was blood. The receptors were sampled from an adult in good health. CDR3s include the opening cysteine and the closing phenylalanine or tryptophan. The D gene is left open where the match is weak. The size field is filled for only some rows; it gives once, few, many or a size class.

CDR3 DNA	CDR3 protein	D gene	V gene	J gene	clone size
TGTGCCAGCAGTGAATCTCCATTTAATGAGCAGTTCTTC	CASSESPFNEQFF	.	TRBV2	TRBJ2-1	medium-sized
TGTGCCAGCTCACCACCTGGGGGACGAAATGGCTACACCTTC	CASSPPGGRNGYTF	.	TRBV18	TRBJ1-2	few
TGCAGTGCCTGGGGAGGCACAGATACGCAGTATTTT	CSAWGGTDTQYF	.	TRBV20-1	TRBJ2-3	many
TGCGCCAGCAGTGCGGCGGGTAAGCAGTACTTC	CASSAAGKQYF	.	TRBV10-2	TRBJ2-7	many
TGTGCCAGCAGTTACACCCCCCGGGACAGGGGTTCCTACGAGCAGTACTTC	CASSYTPRDRGSYEQYF	TRBD1	TRBV12-3/TRBV12-4	TRBJ2-7	many
TGCAGTGCCCGGACTAGCGGGGGGGCCGGGGAGACCCAGTACTTC	CSARTSGGAGETQYF	TRBD2	TRBV20-1	TRBJ2-5	few
TGCAGCGGGGGTGGAGGGGGCTATGGCTACACCTTC	CSGGGGGYGYTF	.	TRBV20-1	TRBJ1-2	medium-sized
TGTGCCAGCAGCCCACCTCGGACAGGAGCGAACACTGAAGCTTTCTTT	CASSPPRTGANTEAFF	TRBD1	TRBV5-4	TRBJ1-1	.
TGTGCCAGCAGAACTAAAAACATTCAGTACTTC	CASRTKNIQYF	.	TRBV6-5	TRBJ2-4	medium-sized
TGTGCCATCAGCGAGGACAGGAACTATGGCTACACCTTC	CAISEDRNYGYTF	TRBD1	TRBV10-3	TRBJ1-2	many
TGTGCCAGCAGCTTAGAGCAGGCGCGCGGCTACACCTTC	CASSLEQARGYTF	.	TRBV7-9	TRBJ1-2	many
TGTGCCACCAGCCGGGACAACCTCAGAAACACTGAAGCTTTCTTT	CATSRDNLRNTEAFF	.	TRBV15	TRBJ1-1	few
TGTGCCAGCAGGGTCGACCCAGAAATCTTAGCCAAAAACATTCAGTACTTC	CASRVDPEILAKNIQYF	.	TRBV2	TRBJ2-4	.
TGTGCCAGCTCGGCGTTCTGGGACATAAACAACTATGGCTACACCTTC	CASSAFWDINNYGYTF	.	TRBV18	TRBJ1-2	many
TGTGCCAGCAGCCGTGTCCGGGGGCAGGGAACTGAAGCTTTCTTT	CASSRVRGQGTEAFF	.	TRBV27	TRBJ1-1	medium-sized
TGTGCCAGCGGGCCTCTGTTTAAGACCCAGTACTTC	CASGPLFKTQYF	.	TRBV6-2/TRBV6-3	TRBJ2-5	many
TGTGCCAGCAGCCAGGACGTCCCTGAAGCTTTCTTT	CASSQDVPEAFF	.	TRBV7-9	TRBJ1-1	many
TGTGCCAGCAGCTCAGCCGCAACAGGGGTTCAAAAAAACATTCAGTACTTC	CASSSAATGVQKNIQYF	TRBD1	TRBV11-2	TRBJ2-4	many
TGTGCCAGCAGTTACCAACGGACTAGCTTAGGCGAGCAGTACTTC	CASSYQRTSLGEQYF	TRBD2	TRBV6-5	TRBJ2-7	.
TGTGCCAGCAGTTTCGTTGGGTCCGGGGTGCAGTACTTC	CASSFVGSGVQYF	.	TRBV27	TRBJ2-7	few
TGTGCCAGCTCCCAAGCGCCGAGCACAGATACGCAGTATTTT	CASSQAPSTDTQYF	.	TRBV6-4	TRBJ2-3	many
TGTGCCAGCAGTTTAAGCTCCCAGAGCAGCTATGGCTACACCTTC	CASSLSSQSSYGYTF	.	TRBV27	TRBJ1-2	medium-sized
TGCAGCGTTGCCATTATAGGGGTTGGGAACTATGGCTACACCTTC	CSVAIIGVGNYGYTF	.	TRBV29-1	TRBJ1-2	many
TGCGCCAGCAGCTTGCGGGGCCTGAGCACTGAAGCTTTCTTT	CASSLRGLSTEAFF	.	TRBV5-1	TRBJ1-1	.
TGTGCCATCAGGGCAGGACTAGCGGGGGGGCAGGATACGCAGTATTTT	CAIRAGLAGGQDTQYF	TRBD2	TRBV10-3	TRBJ2-3	few
.	CASILDSNQPQHF	.	TRBV2	TRBJ1-5	medium-sized
TGTGCCAGCAGCTTAGCTGGGACGGACACAGATACGCAGTATTTT	CASSLAGTDTDTQYF	.	TRBV7-6	TRBJ2-3	medium-sized
TGCAGTGCTAGCCAGGTACACCACTTGGAGACCCAGTACTTC	CSASQVHHLETQYF	.	TRBV20-1	TRBJ2-5	medium-sized
TGTGCCAGCAGCTCAGAAGCCGGGGGCCGGGAACTAGATACGCAGTATTTT	CASSSEAGGRELDTQYF	.	TRBV7-9	TRBJ2-3	many
TGTGCCAGCAGTTCCCGTAGAGGGACTGAAAAACTGTTTTTT	CASSSRRGTEKLFF	.	TRBV12-3/TRBV12-4	TRBJ1-4	.
TGTGCCAGCAGCTTAGGGTCAGCGGGGGGCCAGGATGAGCAGTTCTTC	CASSLGSAGGQDEQFF	TRBD2	TRBV7-2	TRBJ2-1	few
TGTGCCAGCAGCTATACAGTGAACACTGAAGCTTTCTTT	CASSYTVNTEAFF	.	TRBV7-2	TRBJ1-1	medium-sized
TGCAGTGCCCTGAAAACTAGGGATGGCACTGAAGCTTTCTTT	CSALKTRDGTEAFF	.	TRBV20-1	TRBJ1-1	.
TGTGCCAGCAGGGGGGAAGGTAATCAGCCCCAGCATTTT	CASRGEGNQPQHF	.	TRBV12-3/TRBV12-4	TRBJ1-5	many
TGTGCCAGCACCTCGGCCGGGACAGGGGGCGGCGAGCAGTACTTC	CASTSAGTGGGEQYF	TRBD1	TRBV6-5	TRBJ2-7	medium-sized
TGCAGCGTTACTTTCCGGGACAGGGCTGAAAAACTGTTTTTT	CSVTFRDRAEKLFF	TRBD1	TRBV29-1	TRBJ1-4	few
TGTGCCAGCAGTGAAGCAGGGCGGGATGAAAAACTGTTTTTT	CASSEAGRDEKLFF	.	TRBV2	TRBJ1-4	many
TGTGCCAGTAGACAGGTTGAGAACTATGGCTACACCTTC	CASRQVENYGYTF	.	TRBV19	TRBJ1-2	many
TGCAGTGCGAGGACTTTGGGGATTACCGGGGAGCTGTTTTTT	CSARTLGITGELFF	.	TRBV20-1	TRBJ2-2	few
TGTGCCAGCAGCCAGCGAGGTCTTGAAGATACGCAGTATTTT	CASSQRGLEDTQYF	.	TRBV3-1	TRBJ2-3	medium-sized
TGTGCCAGCAGTAAGGGGACTAGCGGGGGCACAGATACGCAGTATTTT	CASSKGTSGGTDTQYF	TRBD2	TRBV28	TRBJ2-3	many
TGTGCCAGCAGTTACTTCCCCCAGCCCCAGCATTTT	CASSYFPQPQHF	.	TRBV6-2/TRBV6-3	TRBJ1-5	medium-sized
TGTGCCACCAGCAATGACAGGGGAAAACGTGAGCAGTTCTTC	CATSNDRGKREQFF	TRBD1	TRBV15	TRBJ2-1	.
TGCAGCGTTGGGCCCGGAGACACTGAAGCTTTCTTT	CSVGPGDTEAFF	.	TRBV29-1	TRBJ1-1	medium-sized
TGTGCCAGCAGCCCCGGGACAGCTTCCTACGAGCAGTACTTC	CASSPGTASYEQYF	TRBD1	TRBV27	TRBJ2-7	.
TGTGCCAGCAGTCCCGGGACAGGGGTTATGAACACTGAAGCTTTCTTT	CASSPGTGVMNTEAFF	TRBD1	TRBV12-3/TRBV12-4	TRBJ1-1	many
TGTGCCATCAGTGAGGCGTACGGACAGGGGGCAACAGATACGCAGTATTTT	CAISEAYGQGATDTQYF	TRBD1	TRBV10-3	TRBJ2-3	.
TGTGCCAGCAGCCAGGGAGGGGGCAGAGCCACCGGGGAGCTGTTTTTT	CASSQGGGRATGELFF	.	TRBV3-1	TRBJ2-2	many
TGTGCCTGGAGAAAAGGTGGCTACACCTTC	CAWRKGGYTF	.	TRBV30	TRBJ1-2	many
TGTGCCAGCAGCTCCAGAGGGCAGGGGCCCACCGACACAGATACGCAGTATTTT	CASSSRGQGPTDTDTQYF	.	TRBV11-2	TRBJ2-3	many
TGTGCCAGCAGTTTGACAGGGCCTTACAATCAGCCCCAGCATTTT	CASSLTGPYNQPQHF	TRBD1	TRBV27	TRBJ1-5	many
TGCGCCAGCAGCCAAGTGGGACGGTTGGAGACCCAGTACTTC	CASSQVGRLETQYF	.	TRBV4-1	TRBJ2-5	.
TGTGCCAGCAGTTTAAGCACTACCCGGGATACGCAGTATTTT	CASSLSTTRDTQYF	.	TRBV12-3/TRBV12-4	TRBJ2-3	few
TGCAGTGCTAGAGGAGGCCCTGCCGGGAGGCAGGGGGCTTTAGCGGGGGGGCGGGATACGCAGTATTTT	CSARGGPAGRQGALAGGRDTQYF	TRBD2	TRBV20-1	TRBJ2-3	.